This T cell receptor beta chain stems from a study of blood T cell repertoires in COVID-19. Background on the study: From the United States, Italy and Spain came samples of acute and convalescent COVID-19. Sample material is recorded as cDNA or gDNA derived from T cells, B-cell-depleted T cells, or PBMCs.

The ends lost 0 bases at V and 4 bases at J; junction bases unmatched: 13. Germline CDR1 SGDLS, CDR2 YYNGEE. The length of the CDR3 is 19 residues. Original analysis: Scientists estimated how many nucleated cells there were by amplifying reference gene primers. Profiled with immunoSEQ multiplex PCR; TCRdb holds only in-frame clones, not every one. V, J and clone size are taken as reported in that table, and D and trimming were inferred from the DNA itself. The sample has 80,000 to 100,000 clones; roughly 84% are singletons. The V call is TRBV9, the J call TRBJ1-3, with 10 bases identical to TRBD1. Sequenced: peripheral blood. The sequence was obtained from an elderly woman in a cohort sampled during active or convalescent COVID-19. DNA for the CDR3: TGTGCCAGCAGCGTAGGTACCGGGACAGGGGTATCGCGAGGAAACACCATATATTTT. Encoded protein: CASSVGTGTGVSRGNTIYF. Full variable domain (outside the CDR3, taken from reference TRBV9 and TRBJ1-3): DSGVTQTPKHLITATGQRVTLRCSPRSGDLSVYWYQQSLDQGLQFLIQYYNGEERAKGNILERFSAQQFPDLHSELNLSSLELGDSALYFCASSVGTGTGVSRGNTIYFGEGSWLTVV.